This is a list of T cell receptor beta chains from one sample in a study of cytomegalovirus exposure and HLA in healthy donors. TCRdb keeps only in-frame clones here, not all; method: immunoSEQ multiplex PCR. The sample has 100,000 to 150,000 clones, roughly four fifths seen once; the top ten hold approximately 5%. The sample taken for sequencing was PBMCs. Every receptor here comes from a woman between 45 and 60 years old in good health and CMV-seropositive. Both conserved end residues are part of each CDR3. The D gene is left open where the match is weak. Clone size is stated in some rows and not others, as once, few, many or a class when expanded.

size: -; D: -; J: TRBJ2-3; V: TRBV15; CDR3: CATSRDNPDTQYF; DNA: TGTGCCACCAGCAGAGATAATCCAGATACGCAGTATTTT
size: -; D: TRBD1; J: TRBJ1-2; V: TRBV30; CDR3: CAWGGDRVYGYTF; DNA: TGTGCCTGGGGGGGGGACAGGGTCTATGGCTACACCTTC
size: -; D: -; J: TRBJ1-2; V: TRBV12-1; CDR3: CASSFNRDSYGYTF; DNA: TGTGCCAGCAGCTTTAACCGGGACAGCTATGGCTACACCTTC
size: -; D: -; J: TRBJ2-3; V: TRBV5-4; CDR3: CASSLGPGDTDTQYF; DNA: TGTGCCAGCAGCTTGGGCCCGGGGGACACAGATACGCAGTATTTT
size: -; D: -; J: TRBJ1-6; V: TRBV29-1; CDR3: CSVRDGSSYNSPLHF; DNA: TGCAGCGTTAGAGATGGGAGCTCCTATAATTCACCCCTCCACTTT
size: -; D: -; J: TRBJ2-1; V: TRBV10-3; CDR3: CAISEWGDVEQFF; DNA: TGTGCCATCAGTGAGTGGGGGGATGTCGAGCAGTTCTTC
size: -; D: TRBD1; J: TRBJ1-5; V: TRBV5-1; CDR3: CASSQGQGTQPQHF; DNA: TGCGCCAGCAGTCAGGGACAGGGAACTCAGCCCCAGCATTTT
size: -; D: TRBD1; J: TRBJ2-7; V: TRBV10-1; CDR3: CASSEGDPTGCEQYF; DNA: TGCGCCAGCAGTGAGGGGGACCCGACAGGGTGCGAGCAGTACTTC
size: -; D: -; J: TRBJ1-3; V: TRBV5-4; CDR3: CASSLPGYSGNTIYF; DNA: TGTGCCAGCAGCTTGCCGGGTTACTCTGGAAACACCATATATTTT
size: -; D: -; J: TRBJ2-5; V: TRBV19; CDR3: CASARGSPETQYF; DNA: TGTGCCAGTGCCAGGGGAAGTCCAGAGACCCAGTACTTC
size: -; D: -; J: TRBJ2-1; V: TRBV5-1; CDR3: CASSLRTYPDNEQFF; DNA: TGCGCCAGCAGCTTGAGGACATACCCGGACAATGAGCAGTTCTTC
size: -; D: TRBD1; J: TRBJ2-1; V: TRBV2; CDR3: CASSRDRGSARSYNEQFF; DNA: TGTGCCAGCAGTCGGGACAGGGGGTCCGCACGGTCCTACAATGAGCAGTTCTTC
size: -; D: -; J: TRBJ2-5; V: TRBV5-1; CDR3: CASSPRWDNGETQYF; DNA: TGCGCCAGCAGCCCCCGATGGGACAACGGAGAGACCCAGTACTTC
size: -; D: TRBD1; J: TRBJ1-2; V: TRBV19; CDR3: CASSIRQGDGYTF; DNA: TGTGCCAGTAGTATACGACAGGGAGATGGCTACACCTTC
size: once; D: -; J: TRBJ2-2; V: TRBV5-4; CDR3: CASSLVAVNTGELFF; DNA: TGTGCCAGCAGCTTGGTTGCGGTTAACACCGGGGAGCTGTTTTTT
size: once; D: TRBD2; J: TRBJ2-1; V: TRBV7-2; CDR3: CASSLVGTSGYEQFF; DNA: TGTGCCAGCAGCTTAGTGGGGACTAGCGGGTATGAGCAGTTCTTC
size: once; D: -; J: TRBJ1-4; V: TRBV9; CDR3: CASSVDPANEKLFF; DNA: TGTGCCAGCAGCGTAGACCCGGCTAATGAAAAACTGTTTTTT
size: -; D: TRBD2; J: TRBJ2-1; V: TRBV5-1; CDR3: CASSYPSGKYNEQFF; DNA: TGCGCCAGCAGCTACCCTAGCGGGAAATACAATGAGCAGTTCTTC
size: -; D: TRBD1; J: TRBJ2-4; V: TRBV5-1; CDR3: CASSSGTVNIQYF; DNA: TGCGCCAGCAGCTCCGGGACAGTAAACATTCAGTACTTC
size: -; D: -; J: TRBJ2-7; V: TRBV7-2; CDR3: CASSLRVEAFYEQYF; DNA: TGTGCCAGCAGCCTCCGGGTAGAGGCCTTCTACGAGCAGTACTTC
size: -; D: -; J: TRBJ2-5; V: TRBV2; CDR3: CASSVFGGPHKTQYF; DNA: TGTGCCAGCAGTGTCTTTGGAGGCCCTCACAAGACCCAGTACTTC
size: -; D: TRBD1; J: TRBJ2-5; V: TRBV25-1; CDR3: CASSGDRGGETQYF; DNA: TGTGCCAGCAGTGGGGACAGGGGCGGGGAGACCCAGTACTTC
size: -; D: -; J: TRBJ2-1; V: TRBV7-2; CDR3: CASSLGPNNEQFF; DNA: TGTGCCAGCAGCCTTGGGCCGAACAATGAGCAGTTCTTC
size: -; D: -; J: TRBJ2-1; V: TRBV5-1; CDR3: CASSAQGGPYNEQFF; DNA: TGCGCCAGCAGCGCTCAGGGGGGCCCCTACAATGAGCAGTTCTTC
size: -; D: -; J: TRBJ1-1; V: TRBV7-9; CDR3: CASSRATGQNTEAFF; DNA: TGTGCCAGCAGTCGAGCCACAGGGCAGAACACTGAAGCTTTCTTT
size: once; D: -; J: TRBJ1-1; V: TRBV4-1; CDR3: CASSDMNTEAFF; DNA: TGCGCCAGCAGCGACATGAACACTGAAGCTTTCTTT
size: once; D: TRBD2; J: TRBJ2-4; V: TRBV4-1; CDR3: CASSQVWAGGQNIQYF; DNA: TGCGCCAGCAGCCAAGTCTGGGCGGGGGGACAAAACATTCAGTACTTC